Listed below are T cell receptor beta chains from one sample, sequenced in a study of regulatory T cells in long-lasting Graves disease. TCRdb re-derived calls from the multiplex PCR reads in MiXCR, one entry per CDR3 protein. The data contain about 460,000 distinct CDR3 sequences, about 22% of them singletons. Specimen: peripheral blood mononuclear cells (PBMCs), collected when the disease was refractory, from a patient treated with antithyroid drugs. The source of these receptors is a female donor with Graves disease. Both conserved end residues are part of each CDR3. Each record gives: J gene, V gene, clone size, D gene, CDR3 protein, CDR3 DNA. The D gene is left open where the match is weak. Clone size is shown for a subset of rows, as once, few, many or a class of expanded clone.

j_gene: TRBJ2-5
v_gene: TRBV20-1
abundance: few
d_gene: TRBD2
CDR3aa: CSAFSGGAQTQYF
CDR3nt: TGCAGTGCCTTCAGCGGGGGGGCCCAGACCCAGTACTTC

j_gene: TRBJ2-5
v_gene: TRBV12-3/TRBV12-4
abundance: many
d_gene: TRBD2
CDR3aa: CASKIAGGGETQYF
CDR3nt: TGTGCCAGCAAAATAGCGGGAGGGGGTGAGACCCAGTACTTC

j_gene: TRBJ2-7
v_gene: TRBV29-1
abundance: NA
d_gene: TRBD1
CDR3aa: CSVVPGQVSYEQYF
CDR3nt: TGCAGCGTTGTCCCGGGACAGGTGTCCTACGAGCAGTACTTC

j_gene: TRBJ1-4
v_gene: TRBV6-2/TRBV6-3
abundance: few
d_gene: NA
CDR3aa: CASSYGRTNEKLFF
CDR3nt: TGTGCCAGCAGTTACGGGAGGACTAATGAAAAACTGTTTTTT

j_gene: TRBJ2-4
v_gene: TRBV5-1
abundance: few
d_gene: NA
CDR3aa: CASSLSPKNIQYF
CDR3nt: TGCGCCAGCAGCTTGAGTCCCAAAAACATTCAGTACTTC

j_gene: TRBJ2-7
v_gene: TRBV6-1
abundance: few
d_gene: NA
CDR3aa: CASTAGIISYEQYF
CDR3nt: TGTGCCAGCACCGCCGGGATCATCTCCTACGAGCAGTACTTC

j_gene: TRBJ1-2
v_gene: TRBV10-3
abundance: many
d_gene: NA
CDR3aa: CAISESVGYDYGYTF
CDR3nt: TGTGCCATCAGTGAGTCTGTCGGCTATGACTATGGCTACACCTTC

j_gene: TRBJ2-7
v_gene: TRBV28
abundance: many
d_gene: TRBD1
CDR3aa: CASRRPGQGAYEQYF
CDR3nt: TGTGCCAGCAGGCGACCGGGACAGGGGGCCTACGAGCAGTACTTC

j_gene: TRBJ2-5
v_gene: TRBV10-3
abundance: NA
d_gene: NA
CDR3aa: CAISESIGAQYF
CDR3nt: TGTGCCATCAGTGAGTCCATCGGGGCCCAGTACTTC

j_gene: TRBJ2-6
v_gene: TRBV3-1
abundance: NA
d_gene: NA
CDR3aa: CANSQEGEGYGANVLTF
CDR3nt: TGTGCCAACAGCCAAGAGGGTGAAGGGTACGGGGCCAACGTCCTGACTTTC

j_gene: TRBJ2-7
v_gene: TRBV28
abundance: many
d_gene: NA
CDR3aa: CASSLGFRSYEQYF
CDR3nt: TGTGCCAGCAGTTTGGGGTTTCGCTCCTACGAGCAGTACTTC

j_gene: TRBJ2-2
v_gene: TRBV6-1
abundance: NA
d_gene: NA
CDR3aa: CASSRFQGGAGTGELFF
CDR3nt: TGTGCCAGCAGTCGTTTCCAGGGGGGGGCAGGTACCGGGGAGCTGTTTTTT

j_gene: TRBJ2-7
v_gene: TRBV7-3
abundance: NA
d_gene: NA
CDR3aa: CASSLGQAFDEQYF
CDR3nt: TGTGCCAGCAGCCTTGGGCAGGCCTTCGACGAGCAGTACTTC

j_gene: TRBJ2-4
v_gene: TRBV28
abundance: many
d_gene: NA
CDR3aa: CASSLGSAKNIQYF
CDR3nt: TGTGCCAGCAGTTTGGGTTCGGCCAAAAACATTCAGTACTTC

j_gene: TRBJ1-1
v_gene: TRBV20-1
abundance: many
d_gene: NA
CDR3aa: CSASGPKNTEAFF
CDR3nt: TGCAGTGCTAGTGGACCGAAGAACACTGAAGCTTTCTTT

j_gene: TRBJ2-4
v_gene: TRBV5-1
abundance: once
d_gene: TRBD1
CDR3aa: CASSISGTGNDIQYF
CDR3nt: TGCGCCAGCAGCATTTCCGGGACAGGGAATGACATTCAGTACTTC